Each of the 6 T cell receptor beta chains below was sequenced from the same sample in a study of Tregs in tolerant kidney transplant recipients. The data were produced by immunoSEQ multiplex PCR, yet TCRdb's version contains in-frame clones alone and is incomplete. The sample carries about 240,000 clones, about 80% recorded once. Specimen: CD4+ T cells from blood. These receptors were collected from a human donor in good health.

The chain links TRBV7-2 to TRBJ2-7; 9 positions agree with TRBD2. The CDR3 sequence is 14 residues long. Losses at the gene ends were 3 bases for V and 4 bases for J; bases not matched to a gene: 4. The germline V gene has CDR1 SGHTA and CDR2 FQGNSA. The CDR3 nucleotides read TGTGCCAGCAGCTTCGCGGGAGGGCCTTACGAGCAGTACTTC. Translating gives CASSFAGGPYEQYF. Supplemented by reference TRBV7-2 and TRBJ2-7, the full variable domain reads GAGVSQSPSNKVTEKGKDVELRCDPISGHTALYWYRQSLGQGLEFLIYFQGNSAPDKSGLPSDRFSAERTGGSVSTLTIQRTQQEDSAVYLCASSFAGGPYEQYFGPGTRLTVT.

V usage is TRBV15 and J usage is TRBJ1-1, with a possible D match to TRBD1 (5 bases). The germline V and J ends were trimmed by 5 bases and 0 bases, with 13 bases remaining between them. The CDR3 extends over 15 amino acids. Germline CDR1 and CDR2: LNHNV and YYDKDF (reference sequence). CDR3 sequence: CATSPRQQMNTEAFF. CDR3 bases: TGTGCCACCAGCCCCCGACAGCAAATGAACACTGAAGCTTTCTTT. Using reference TRBV15 and TRBJ1-1 for the parts outside the CDR3, the full variable domain is DAMVIQNPRYQVTQFGKPVTLSCSQTLNHNVMYWYQQKSSQAPKLLFHYYDKDFNNEADTPDNFQSRRPNTSFCFLDIRSPGLGDTAMYLCATSPRQQMNTEAFFGQGTRLTVV.

This clone was recorded a few times. The rearrangement links TRBV19 to TRBJ2-1, with 8 positions matching TRBD2. The CDR3 is made up of 15 amino acids. V shed 7 bases, J shed 1 base, and the junction held 6 bases outside the gene matches. In germline, CDR1 is LNHDA, CDR2 SQIVND (reference sequence). CDR3 DNA: TGTGCCAGTAAAATCGGGGGGGCTTCCTACAATGAGCAGTTCTTC. Translated, it gives CASKIGGASYNEQFF.

The chain carries TRBV14 and TRBJ2-1; 10 bases align to TRBD2. CDR3 size: 19 residues. Germline CDR1 and CDR2: SGHDN and FVKESK. J lost 7 bases, V lost 1 base, and 16 bases had no gene match. CDR3 nucleotides: TGTGCCAGCAGCCAAGTATCCAGCGGGAGGGCCTGGGTGGTAAATGAGCAGTTCTTC. Translating it yields CASSQVSSGRAWVVNEQFF.

This rearrangement joins TRBV11-2 to TRBJ2-6; tentative D call: TRBD1 (6 bases). Germline V gene sequence: CDR1 SGHAT, CDR2 FQNNGV. Trimming stripped 4 bases from V and 0 bases from J, with 13 bases between. The CDR3 runs 17 residues. The CDR3 coding sequence is TGTGCCAGCAGCTCCGGACAGCTCAGCTCTGGGGCCAACGTCCTGACTTTC. Translated, it gives CASSSGQLSSGANVLTF.

The CDR3 loop is CASSKVTTNEKLFF. Written as DNA, the CDR3 is TGTGCCAGCAGTAAGGTCACAACTAATGAAAAACTGTTTTTT. The chain recombines TRBV2 with TRBJ1-4; D is unresolved. Trimming pared 5 bases from V and 0 bases from J, leaving 7 bases between. This CDR3 contains 14 residues. Germline values: CDR1 SNHLY, CDR2 FYNNEI.